This passage covers 15 T cell receptor beta chains from one sample sequenced in a study of T cells after yellow fever vaccination. TCRdb itself ran the 5' RACE reads through MiXCR, one entry per CDR3 protein. The sample lists some 340,000 distinct CDR3 sequences, about 10% seen once, with 3% to 3.5% in the top ten. Source: CD4+ T cells sorted from PBMCs, taken 45 days after the yellow fever booster vaccination. The receptor set was obtained from a man aged 18-30 years who received the YFV17D yellow fever vaccine.

In this sample, this clonotype turned up a few times. V and J are TRBV24-1 and TRBJ2-1; D is ambiguous. Between the trimmed V and J ends, which lost 2 bases and 8 bases, there was a span of 9 bases. The CDR3 is 13 residues long. The germline gives CDR1 KGHDR, CDR2 SFDVKD. The CDR3 DNA is TGTGCCACCAGTGATTCCGATCTTTATGAGCAGTTCTTC. This translates into CATSDSDLYEQFF.

The chain uses TRBV7-9 and TRBJ2-2; no firm D call. V lost 1 base and J 3 bases, leaving 9 bases between the germline ends. The germline gives CDR1 SEHNR, CDR2 FQNEAQ (reference sequence). The CDR3 has 15 amino acids. The CDR3 DNA follows: TGTGCCAGCAGCTTAGTCGCAATACACACCGGGGAGCTGTTTTTT. Encoded protein: CASSLVAIHTGELFF.

This clonotype was counted a few times. The chain combines TRBV3-1 with TRBJ2-5, with 10 bases lining up with TRBD2. This CDR3 is 15 amino acids long. The J segment lost 5 bases and the V segment lost 5 bases, leaving 8 bases of the junction unmatched. Germline V gene sequence: CDR1 LGHDT, CDR2 YNNKEL (reference sequence). The CDR3 is CASSAAGLALETQYF. Here the CDR3 DNA reads TGTGCCAGCAGCGCGGCGGGACTAGCGCTGGAGACCCAGTACTTC.

This clonotype was seen only a few times. V and J are TRBV20-1 and TRBJ1-5; no reliable D call. The germline gives CDR1 DFQATT, CDR2 SNEGSKA (reference sequence). The V end was cut by 7 bases, the J end by 2 bases, with 9 bases between. The CDR3 spans 12 residues. The CDR3, as DNA: TGCAGTGTTGTGAGTCGCAATCAGCCCCAGCATTTT. It encodes CSVVSRNQPQHF.

The rearrangement uses TRBV9 and TRBJ2-2; 7 nucleotides match TRBD2. Per the germline V gene, CDR1 is SGDLS and CDR2 is YYNGEE. CDR3 length: 15 amino acids. The J segment lost 4 bases and the V segment lost 6 bases, leaving 9 bases of the junction unmatched. The CDR3 loop reads CASTQAGSGTGELFF. In nucleotides, the CDR3 is TGTGCCAGCACCCAAGCGGGATCGGGCACCGGGGAGCTGTTTTTT.

This chain connects TRBV19 to TRBJ1-1; 10 positions agree with TRBD1. The CDR3 sequence is 17 residues long. V gave up 5 bases and J gave up 4 bases; unmatched junction bases: 13. The V gene's germline CDR1 is LNHDA and CDR2 SQIVND (reference sequence). CDR3 sequence reads: CASSLSVPGQGSTEAFF. The CDR3 coding sequence is TGTGCCAGTAGTTTGTCGGTACCGGGACAGGGGAGCACTGAAGCTTTCTTT.

V usage is TRBV5-1 and J usage is TRBJ1-3, with D possibly TRBD1 on 6 matching bases. The germline V gene has CDR1 SGHRS and CDR2 YFSETQ. V gave up 1 base and J gave up 0 bases, with 14 bases separating them. CDR3 length: 17 amino acids. The CDR3 DNA sequence: TGCGCCAGCAGCTTGCCCTCAGGGGATTACTCTGGAAACACCATATATTTT. It specifies CASSLPSGDYSGNTIYF.

This chain links TRBV20-1 with TRBJ1-4, with a possible D match to TRBD1 (5 bases). The germline V and J ends were trimmed by 5 bases and 5 bases, with 9 bases remaining between them. Germline assignment: CDR1 DFQATT and CDR2 SNEGSKA (reference sequence). This CDR3 is 12 amino acids long. The CDR3 nucleotides read TGCAGTGCTTCCCCAGGGAATGAAAAACTGTTTTTT. It encodes CSASPGNEKLFF.

This rearrangement joins TRBV7-2 to TRBJ2-6; TRBD2 matches at 7 bases. V dropped 6 bases and J dropped 3; count of bases not matched to a gene: 2. Germline V gene data show CDR1 as SGHTA and CDR2 as FQGNSA. The CDR3 is 14 amino acids. The CDR3 DNA follows: TGTGCCAGCAGAGGCGGGGGTGGGGCCAACGTCCTGACTTTC. Translated: CASRGGGGANVLTF.

This clonotype was observed a handful of times. V gene TRBV27 combines with J gene TRBJ2-7; D perhaps matches TRBD1 (5 bases). V lost 8 bases and J lost 11, with 7 bases in between. This CDR3 contains 8 residues. The germline V gene encodes CDR1 MNHEY and CDR2 SMNVEV (reference sequence). The CDR3 loop reads CASAGKYF. In nucleotides, the CDR3 is TGTGCCAGCGCAGGGAAGTACTTC.

This clonotype has a handful of counts. The chain is built from TRBV20-1 and TRBJ1-1; D remains ambiguous. V gave up 4 bases and J gave up 1 base, with 16 bases separating them. The germline CDR1 and CDR2 sequences are DFQATT and SNEGSKA (reference sequence). The CDR3 is 15 amino acids. In DNA form, the CDR3 reads TGCAGTGCTACCGAGGGATCGGCCGAGAACACTGAAGCTTTCTTT. Encoded protein: CSATEGSAENTEAFF.

The chain joins TRBV7-2 to TRBJ1-1, with TRBD1 as a possible D gene (6 bases). Between the trimmed V and J ends, which lost 6 bases and 1 base, there was a span of 12 bases. Germline lookup yields CDR1 SGHTA and CDR2 FQGNSA. The CDR3 contains 14 residues. CDR3 nucleotides: TGTGCCAGCAGTTTTGGGACAACGAACACTGAAGCTTTCTTT. Encoded protein: CASSFGTTNTEAFF.

This chain uses TRBV28 with TRBJ2-3; D may correspond to TRBD1 or TRBD2 (5 bases each). The germline V and J ends were trimmed by 8 bases and 5 bases, with 14 bases remaining between them. CDR1 is MDHEN and CDR2 is SYDVKM in the germline V gene. This CDR3 contains 13 residues. This CDR3 reads CASRDHGGDTQYF. CDR3 nucleotide sequence: TGTGCCAGCCGGGACCATGGAGGAGATACGCAGTATTTT.

The chain joins TRBV20-1 to TRBJ2-5; 9 nucleotides line up with TRBD2. The CDR3 consists of 15 residues. Germline lookup yields CDR1 DFQATT and CDR2 SNEGSKA (reference sequence). The V segment lost 2 bases and the J segment 4 bases; nucleotides outside the gene matches: 8. The CDR3 nucleotides are TGCAGTGCTAGACCCTTAGCGGGGGCTTTAGAGACCCAGTACTTC. It codes for CSARPLAGALETQYF.

This chain links TRBV5-6 with TRBJ1-2, with 7 bases lining up with TRBD1. There are 14 residues in the CDR3. Trimming removed 3 bases from V and 3 bases from J; junction bases left unmatched: 5. The germline CDR1 and CDR2 sequences are SGHDT and YYEEEE. This CDR3 reads CASSSGQADYGYTF. CDR3 coding DNA: TGTGCCAGCAGCTCCGGACAGGCCGACTATGGCTACACCTTC.